This is a list of T cell receptor beta chains from one sample in a study of cytotoxic CD8 clonotypes in ibrutinib-treated CLL. Sequencing was performed with immunoSEQ multiplex PCR; in TCRdb, only in-frame clones are kept and a portion is missing. The data show about 29,000 clones, more than 65% seen once. Sample: PBMCs, taken after 24 months of ibrutinib treatment. The source is a human donor with chronic lymphocytic leukemia. Both conserved end residues are part of each CDR3. The D gene is left open where the match is weak. Clone size is given for some rows only: seen once, a few or many times, or a class if the clone is expanded.

.	.	TRBV19	TRBJ1-1	CASSIRGMDTEAFF	TGTGCCAGTAGTATCAGGGGCATGGACACTGAAGCTTTCTTT
.	.	TRBV2	TRBJ1-5	CASSSRDVRQPQHF	TGTGCCAGCAGTTCCCGGGACGTACGGCAGCCCCAGCATTTT
TRBD2	.	TRBV18	TRBJ2-3	CASSPRTSGGPSTDTQYF	TGTGCCAGCTCACCTAGGACTAGCGGGGGTCCTAGCACAGATACGCAGTATTTT
.	.	TRBV27	TRBJ2-3	CASSPWDPGYADTQYF	TGTGCCAGCAGTCCCTGGGACCCCGGGTACGCAGATACGCAGTATTTT
.	.	TRBV21-1	TRBJ2-7	CASSNSSNRGTAEQYF	TGTGCCAGCAGCAACTCCTCGAATAGGGGCACTGCCGAGCAGTACTTC
TRBD1	.	TRBV28	TRBJ2-7	CASSLEQGAVWEQYF	TGTGCCAGCAGTTTAGAGCAGGGGGCAGTGTGGGAGCAGTACTTC
.	few	TRBV11-2	TRBJ2-7	CASSLPVYEQYF	TGTGCCAGCAGCCTCCCGGTGTACGAGCAGTACTTC
.	.	TRBV7-9	TRBJ2-2	CASSLGGRTGELFF	TGTGCCAGCAGCTTAGGGGGCCGGACCGGGGAGCTGTTTTTT
TRBD1	.	TRBV27	TRBJ1-4	CASSSQTGGANEKLFF	TGTGCCAGCAGCTCACAAACAGGGGGGGCTAATGAAAAACTGTTTTTT
.	.	TRBV2	TRBJ2-7	CASSALPYFYEQYF	TGTGCCAGCAGTGCCCTCCCTTACTTTTACGAGCAGTACTTC
.	few	TRBV19	TRBJ1-5	CASSMGRRGDQPQHF	TGTGCCAGTAGTATGGGACGTAGGGGGGATCAGCCCCAGCATTTT
.	.	TRBV6-5	TRBJ1-2	CASSKDSNYGYTF	TGTGCCAGCAGTAAGGACAGCAACTATGGCTACACCTTC
.	.	TRBV28	TRBJ1-1	CASSLSGDLNTEAFF	TGTGCCAGCAGTTTAAGTGGGGACCTGAACACTGAAGCTTTCTTT
.	.	TRBV28	TRBJ2-7	CASSYPAGSYEQYF	TGTGCCAGCAGTTACCCCGCAGGGTCCTACGAGCAGTACTTC
.	few	TRBV7-2	TRBJ2-1	CASSPQQGIGEQFF	TGTGCCAGCAGCCCTCAACAGGGAATCGGTGAGCAGTTCTTC
.	few	TRBV10-2	TRBJ1-4	CASSGGGRTNEKLFF	TGCGCCAGCAGTGGTGGGGGGCGAACTAATGAAAAACTGTTTTTT
.	.	TRBV4-3	TRBJ2-7	CASSQAWGQSYEQYF	TGCGCCAGCAGCCAAGCTTGGGGGCAGTCCTACGAGCAGTACTTC
.	.	TRBV5-1	TRBJ1-1	CASSEPNTEAFF	TGCGCCAGCAGCGAACCGAACACTGAAGCTTTCTTT
.	.	TRBV30	TRBJ2-7	CAWTPPWPGSTYEQYF	TGTGCCTGGACGCCCCCTTGGCCAGGGAGTACCTACGAGCAGTACTTC
.	.	TRBV30	TRBJ2-5	CAVSPGRETQYF	TGTGCCGTTTCGCCGGGAAGGGAGACCCAGTACTTC
.	.	TRBV18	TRBJ1-1	CASSPTGTEAFF	TGTGCCAGCTCGCCTACGGGCACTGAAGCTTTCTTT
.	few	TRBV5-1	TRBJ2-3	CASSPTGTDTQYF	TGCGCCAGCAGCCCGACCGGCACAGATACGCAGTATTTT
TRBD2	.	TRBV11-2	TRBJ2-2	CASRSSGGGSTGELFF	TGTGCCAGCAGATCCAGCGGGGGGGGATCCACCGGGGAGCTGTTTTTT
TRBD2	.	TRBV20-1	TRBJ2-7	CSVGLAGQQYF	TGCAGTGTAGGACTAGCGGGCCAGCAGTACTTC
.	.	TRBV21-1	TRBJ1-3	CASSDGQANSDGNTIYF	TGTGCCAGCAGCGACGGACAGGCTAATTCTGATGGAAACACCATATATTTT
.	.	TRBV5-1	TRBJ2-5	CASTSIPGARQETQYF	TGCGCCAGCACCTCCATCCCGGGGGCGAGGCAAGAGACCCAGTACTTC
.	.	TRBV15	TRBJ1-3	CATSRDVDPGNTIYF	TGTGCCACCAGCAGGGATGTGGACCCTGGAAACACCATATATTTT
.	.	TRBV9	TRBJ2-3	CASSVGAGAPDTQYF	TGTGCCAGCAGCGTAGGGGCGGGGGCACCAGATACGCAGTATTTT
TRBD1	many	TRBV30	TRBJ2-2	CAWRRTGTTGELFF	TGTGCCTGGCGACGGACAGGGACCACCGGGGAGCTGTTTTTT
.	.	TRBV28	TRBJ1-5	CASRTQGGQPQHF	TGTGCCAGCAGGACCCAGGGAGGGCAGCCCCAGCATTTT
.	.	TRBV2	TRBJ2-7	CASREAAEQYF	TGTGCCAGCAGAGAAGCAGCCGAGCAGTACTTC
TRBD1	few	TRBV11-2	TRBJ1-1	CASSLGQGADPFF	TGTGCCAGCAGCTTAGGACAGGGTGCTGATCCTTTCTTT
TRBD1	few	TRBV15	TRBJ2-5	CATRRDSLQETQYF	TGTGCCACCAGGAGGGACAGCCTCCAAGAGACCCAGTACTTC
.	.	TRBV19	TRBJ1-5	CASSIQGPNQPQHF	TGTGCCAGTAGTATACAGGGACCGAATCAGCCCCAGCATTTT
.	few	TRBV10-1	TRBJ1-2	CASSEYRDSGYTF	TGCGCCAGCAGTGAGTACCGGGACTCTGGCTACACCTTC
.	.	TRBV7-7	TRBJ1-4	CASSLRGPPNEKLFF	TGTGCTAGCAGCTTACGCGGTCCACCTAATGAAAAACTGTTTTTT
.	.	TRBV27	TRBJ2-7	CASSLFESSYEQYF	TGTGCCAGCAGTTTATTCGAGTCTTCCTACGAGCAGTACTTC
.	.	TRBV11-2	TRBJ2-2	CASSLTNTGELFF	TGTGCCAGCAGCCTTACGAACACCGGGGAGCTGTTTTTT
.	.	TRBV2	TRBJ2-3	CASSETWSTDTQYF	TGTGCCAGCAGTGAGACATGGAGCACAGATACGCAGTATTTT
.	many	TRBV2	TRBJ1-2	CASQLGGPGYTF	TGTGCCAGTCAACTGGGGGGACCTGGCTACACCTTC
.	few	TRBV5-1	TRBJ2-7	CASSLGSWDEQYF	TGCGCCAGCAGCTTGGGGTCTTGGGACGAGCAGTACTTC
TRBD1	.	TRBV2	TRBJ1-2	CASSEALWDSRGYTF	TGTGCCAGCAGTGAAGCGCTTTGGGACAGTCGGGGCTACACCTTC
.	.	TRBV11-2	TRBJ1-5	CASSLPNQPQHF	TGTGCCAGCAGCCTCCCCAATCAGCCCCAGCATTTT
TRBD2	.	TRBV7-2	TRBJ2-3	CASTPLAVSTDTQYF	TGTGCCAGCACCCCACTAGCGGTGAGCACAGATACGCAGTATTTT
TRBD2	.	TRBV6-5	TRBJ2-7	CASSYSASGGYEQYF	TGTGCCAGCAGTTACTCGGCTAGCGGAGGCTACGAGCAGTACTTC
.	many	TRBV7-7	TRBJ2-1	CASSSAGGIDEQFF	TGTGCTAGCAGCTCTGCAGGGGGGATTGATGAGCAGTTCTTC
.	once	TRBV6-6	TRBJ1-6	CASSYSSEYSPLHF	TGTGCCAGCAGTTACTCGTCAGAGTATTCACCCCTCCACTTT